Detailed here is one T cell receptor beta chain. This clonotype was recorded at least ten times. The clone's antigen remains unknown. Base qualities are missing; no much larger clone stands one base away. For repertoire sequencing, TCR beta CDR3 regions were amplified from RNA transcripts. HTBI primers and the Qiagen OneStep RT-PCR kit were used in a first-round RT-PCR, which was followed by a second-round multiplex PCR, size selection and purification. Sequencing of the libraries was carried out on an Illumina HiSeq2000 in paired-end mode with 100 bp reads. The published analysis was carried out like this. SOAPnuke was used to process the reads, throwing out any read that had adapters, had uncalled bases, had a mean Phred below 15, or lacked an exact constant-primer or identifier match. COPE v1.2.5 was used to merge the high-quality paired reads. Each unique nucleotide sequence was defined as a clonotype, and clonotypes were aligned to IMGT TRB V, D and J references with MiTCR v1.1. The analysis was limited to V-J combinations with a frequency above 0.0001, which together covered about 99% of the repertoires. A TCR clonal expansion and chaos score per V-J combination was defined as the ratio of F50 clonal expansion to chaos observed in the TCRdist matrix. Welch's t-statistics and random forest were used to narrow the features down to more than 10 V-J combinations, which were then fed into a naive Bayes classifier. Thyroid-blood repertoire similarity was quantified with the Morisita-Horn index. In-frame beta chains were kept once TCRdb had trimmed the public reads at Q25 with fastp and called clones with MiXCR. Merged by CDR3 protein, the rows form single entries marked with the most common genes and DNA. These V and J calls originate from TCRdb's pipeline instead of the authors' own analysis. In this sample the table shows 45,000 to 60,000 distinct CDR3 sequences, about half of which occur a single time. The ten largest make up roughly 4.7% of the sample.

Ophthalmopathy patients were characterized by moderately to severely active disease, a Clinical Activity Score of at least 3, a NOSPECS grade of at least 4, and a disease duration under 3 months. Patients with other autoimmune diseases, uncontrolled infections, pregnancy or lactation were excluded. Clinical symptoms, serum thyroxine, TRAb, thyroid ultrasound and orbital computed tomography were used for diagnosis. Using Ficoll-Paque density gradient centrifugation, PBMCs were isolated from about 9.4 ml of fresh peripheral blood. Total RNA was extracted using Trizol reagent, and RNA quality was checked on an Agilent 2100 Bioanalyzer. This record belongs to a study of Graves' ophthalmopathy and Graves' hyperthyroidism (dated by TCRdb to the late 2010s). Some background on the complete study: Peripheral blood samples were taken at the time of initial diagnosis, before any treatment was given. The study used signatures of the TCR beta repertoire to tell Graves' ophthalmopathy apart from Graves' hyperthyroidism and to predict which patients would progress to ophthalmopathy. In total, 135 blood samples were TCR-sequenced: under 45 ophthalmopathy, over 70 hyperthyroidism and approximately 17 hyperthyroidism-to-ophthalmopathy patients. To explore V-J signatures that distinguish ophthalmopathy from hyperthyroidism, a discovery set of about a hundred patients was enrolled, made up of about 40 with ophthalmopathy and 57 with stable hyperthyroidism. For independent validation, a separate cohort was made up of approximately 19 hyperthyroidism patients plus 17 patients who later progressed from hyperthyroidism to ophthalmopathy. In six hyperthyroidism patients, the T-cell repertoire of thyroid tissue was compared with the T-cell repertoire of blood. Following sampling, methimazole starting at 30 mg daily was administered to hyperthyroidism patients, and high-dose intravenous methylprednisolone was administered to ophthalmopathy patients.

From a lookup of the germline V gene, CDR1 and CDR2 are MGHRA and YSYEKL. The V and J ends are trimmed by 3 bases and 0 bases, leaving 21 bases between them. The CDR3 has 19 amino acids, counting the end cysteine and phenylalanine. The retained sequence is limited to the CDR3, 57 bases, with the frame set at the first base. Study-level results and caveats: In validation, the model predicted ophthalmopathy progression with about 71% sensitivity and about 73% specificity; roughly 11 predicted patients were CT-confirmed with GO in a median of about 6.1 months. Most of the expanded thyroid clonotypes with a frequency above 0.001 were also detected in blood, and it was suggested that the thyroid immune response may be reflected by blood repertoires. In cross-validation, the 13-signature model distinguished ophthalmopathy from stable hyperthyroidism with nearly 90% sensitivity and 81% to 82% specificity, while in the test set the corresponding values were around 79% and 71%. No statistical method was used to set the sample size in advance, and the investigators knew which group each participant was assigned to.

The receptor was derived from an adult woman with Graves' ophthalmopathy. The V and J segments used are TRBV4-1 and TRBJ2-1; a tentative D match to TRBD2 spans 6 bases. The specimen was peripheral blood. The nucleotide sequence is given as TGCGCCAGCAGCCACCCGGGACTCAAGGCCGGGAGCTCCTACAATGAGCAGTTCTTC. This codes for CASSHPGLKAGSSYNEQFF.